Below, 8 T cell receptor beta chains from the same sample are listed, as sequenced in a study of T cell responses to AZD1222 COVID-19 vaccine. The repertoire was sequenced with immunoSEQ multiplex PCR; TCRdb's copy has only in-frame clones and lacks some. The sample has 100,000 to 120,000 clones, over 85% seen once. This material consisted of peripheral blood, taken 28 days after the second AZD1222 dose. These receptors originate from an adult who received the AZD1222 COVID-19 vaccine.

The chain employs TRBV12-3 or TRBV12-4 and TRBJ2-2; D remains unclear. V dropped 5 bases and J dropped 5 bases, with 9 bases sitting between them. This CDR3 region has 13 residues. CDR3 nucleotides: TGTGCCAGCAGTCAGGCAGCAACCGGGGAGCTGTTTTTT. This sequence encodes CASSQAATGELFF.

There are a few counts of this clone. CDR3 sequence reads: CASSYQPTQNTGELFF. The CDR3, as DNA: TGTGCCAGCAGCTACCAACCTACTCAGAACACCGGGGAGCTGTTTTTT. The rearrangement joins TRBV9 to TRBJ2-2; D not certain. The CDR3 totals 16 residues. The V end lost 4 bases, the J end lost 1 base, and 14 bases lay between the germline ends. Germline CDR1 is SGDLS and CDR2 is YYNGEE.

The chain recombines TRBV6-5 with TRBJ2-1, with D tentatively TRBD1 or TRBD2 (5 bases each). The germline CDR1 and CDR2 sequences are MNHEY and SVGAGI. The CDR3 sequence is 14 residues long. V lost 2 bases and J 7 bases, leaving 12 bases between the germline ends. The CDR3 DNA reads as TGTGCCAGCAGTTACGGGACGGAGATGAATGAGCAGTTCTTC. The encoded protein is CASSYGTEMNEQFF.

The V gene is TRBV7-2, the J gene TRBJ1-3; 7 bases map to TRBD1. The CDR3 loop spans 17 amino acids. V lost 5 bases and J lost 1; bases outside the gene matches: 11. Germline V gene sequence: CDR1 SGHTA, CDR2 FQGNSA. CDR3 sequence: CASSPGGSGPSGNTIYF. CDR3 sequence (DNA): TGTGCCAGCAGCCCAGGGGGGTCAGGGCCTTCTGGAAACACCATATATTTT.

A single count supports this clone. The chain joins TRBV2 to TRBJ2-5, with D perhaps TRBD2 (6 bases). CDR1 and CDR2 (germline): SNHLY, FYNNEI. V dropped 4 bases and J dropped 6 bases, with 24 bases sitting between them. CDR3 length equals 17 residues. CDR3 coding DNA: TGTGCCAGCAGTGTCACGGGACTCCGATCCCCTGGGAAGACCCAGTACTTC. Protein: CASSVTGLRSPGKTQYF.

V usage is TRBV10-3 and J usage is TRBJ1-5; the match to TRBD1 covers 9 bases. This CDR3 region has 16 residues. Germline V gene data show CDR1 as ENHRY and CDR2 as SYGVKD. The V and J ends lost 3 bases and 7 bases, in that order; junction bases with no gene match: 10. DNA for the CDR3: TGTGCCATCAGTGAACAGGGGGCGCGGCTAGGACAGCCCCAGCATTTT. Its protein product is CAISEQGARLGQPQHF.

The chain uses TRBV7-9 and TRBJ1-4, with D uncertain. The V gene lost 2 bases and the J gene lost 1 base, with 8 bases spanning the gap. CDR3 length: 15 amino acids. Germline V CDR1 and CDR2: SEHNR, FQNEAQ (reference sequence). CDR3 sequence (DNA): TGTGCCAGCAGCTTAAAGGCAGGAACTAATGAAAAACTGTTTTTT. Protein: CASSLKAGTNEKLFF.

The rearrangement links TRBV7-2 to TRBJ2-7; 7 positions agree with TRBD2. CDR3 length equals 15 residues. V shed 3 bases, J shed 2 bases, and the junction held 7 bases outside the gene matches. Germline CDR1 SGHTA, CDR2 FQGNSA. DNA of the CDR3: TGTGCCAGCAGCTTGGGGGAGGGGCTAACCTACGAGCAGTACTTC. This codes for CASSLGEGLTYEQYF.